This passage covers 16 T cell receptor beta chains from one sample sequenced in a study of cytomegalovirus exposure and HLA in healthy donors. 13 Jbeta primers and 60 Vbeta primers were used for the PCR. The repertoire was sequenced with immunoSEQ multiplex PCR; TCRdb's copy has only in-frame clones and lacks some. The repertoire holds some 150,000 clones, around 78% seen once, with around 0.71% in the top ten. The sample was PBMCs. The receptors derive from a female donor in good health and CMV-seronegative.

This sequence joins TRBV19 and TRBJ2-3, with TRBD2 as a possible D gene (6 bases). Looked up from germline, CDR1 is LNHDA and CDR2 is SQIVND (reference sequence). V was trimmed by 5 bases and J by 6 bases, leaving 15 bases between them. CDR3 length: 14 amino acids. The CDR3 nucleotides are TGTGCCAGTAGTTCGCGGGGCCGGCCGGATACGCAGTATTTT. Translated: CASSSRGRPDTQYF.

The chain joins TRBV4-1 to TRBJ1-2; D possibly corresponds to TRBD1 (5 bases). Germline V gene sequence: CDR1 MGHRA, CDR2 YSYEKL. The V and J ends lost 3 bases and 0 bases respectively, with 20 bases between them. The CDR3 is made up of 18 amino acids. In nucleotides, the CDR3 is TGCGCCAGCAGCCATCTCGCCGCGACAGTTACCCCTAACTATGGCTACACCTTC. Residues: CASSHLAATVTPNYGYTF.

Only a few counts were recorded for this clone. This chain uses TRBV7-2 with TRBJ1-5; 9 bases fit TRBD1. Trimming removed 5 bases from V and 2 bases from J; junction bases left unmatched: 7. Per the germline V gene, CDR1 is SGHTA and CDR2 is FQGNSA. The CDR3 covers 16 residues. The DNA of the CDR3 is TGTGCCAGCAGCCCACGGACAGGGGCGGGCAATCAGCCCCAGCATTTT. Translated: CASSPRTGAGNQPQHF.

This chain connects TRBV18 to TRBJ1-6; 10 bases are a match to TRBD1. In germline, CDR1 is KGHSH, CDR2 LQKENI. The trim removed 5 bases at V and 7 bases at J, leaving 8 bases unmatched. The CDR3 contains 16 residues. CDR3: CASSNSQDRGNSPLHF. Written as DNA, the CDR3 is TGTGCCAGCTCAAACTCTCAGGACAGGGGGAATTCACCCCTCCACTTT.

CDR3 nucleotide sequence: TGTGCCAGCTCCCCTTATAGGCTAGCGGGTACCTCCTACGAGCAGTACTTC. It translates to CASSPYRLAGTSYEQYF. V usage is TRBV18 and J usage is TRBJ2-5; 8 positions agree with TRBD2. The DNA end lines up better with TRBJ2-7; the J call may be wrong. Germline V lookup: CDR1 KGHSH, CDR2 LQKENI. The CDR3 has 17 amino acids.

The chain couples TRBV19 to TRBJ1-1; D perhaps matches TRBD1 (6 bases). Germline-derived CDR1 and CDR2 are LNHDA and SQIVND (reference sequence). This CDR3 is 13 amino acids long. Trimming stripped 7 bases from V and 5 bases from J, with 14 bases between. The CDR3 sequence: CASKYREGTEAFF. The CDR3, as DNA: TGTGCCAGTAAGTACAGGGAGGGTACTGAAGCTTTCTTT. The full variable domain, its missing parts supplied by reference TRBV19 and TRBJ1-1, is DGGITQSPKYLFRKEGQNVTLSCEQNLNHDAMYWYRQDPGQGLRLIYYSQIVNDFQKGDIAEGYSVSREKKESFPLTVTSAQKNPTAFYLCASKYREGTEAFFGQGTRLTVV.

The chain is built from TRBV9 and TRBJ2-7; 10 bases agree with TRBD1. Looked up from germline, CDR1 is SGDLS and CDR2 is YYNGEE. The CDR3 loop spans 15 amino acids. The junction had 10 bases not matched to a gene; V was cut back by 3 bases and J by 7 bases. In DNA, the CDR3 is TGTGCCAGCAGCGGCGACAGGGGGCGCGGAGGGGAGCAGTACTTC. As protein: CASSGDRGRGGEQYF. Combining the CDR3 with reference TRBV9 and TRBJ2-7 gives the whole variable domain DSGVTQTPKHLITATGQRVTLRCSPRSGDLSVYWYQQSLDQGLQFLIQYYNGEERAKGNILERFSAQQFPDLHSELNLSSLELGDSALYFCASSGDRGRGGEQYFGPGTRLTVT.

The V call is TRBV14, the J call TRBJ2-5; D unclear. The germline gives CDR1 SGHDN, CDR2 FVKESK. This CDR3 has 16 residues. V was shortened by 5 bases and J by 5 bases, with 21 bases between the two germline ends. CDR3 coding DNA: TGTGCCAGCAGCTCCCTAATCTGGTTAGGAGTGGAGACCCAGTACTTC. Residues: CASSSLIWLGVETQYF.

This chain uses TRBV15 with TRBJ2-4; 8 bases fit TRBD1. V lost 0 bases to trimming and J lost 2 bases; unmatched junction nucleotides: 15. CDR1 and CDR2 from the germline V gene are LNHNV and YYDKDF (reference sequence). The CDR3 totals 20 residues. The CDR3 reads CATSRDLRATGGGPKNIQYF. The CDR3 nucleotides are TGTGCCACCAGCAGAGATCTTCGGGCCACAGGGGGTGGACCCAAAAACATTCAGTACTTC.

This chain joins TRBV27 and TRBJ1-1; D gene unclear. There are 14 residues in the CDR3. V was trimmed by 3 bases and J by 1 base, leaving 9 bases between them. Germline values: CDR1 MNHEY, CDR2 SMNVEV (reference sequence). The CDR3 spells CASSFSISNTEAFF. CDR3 bases: TGTGCCAGCAGTTTCTCTATATCGAACACTGAAGCTTTCTTT.

V is TRBV15 and J is TRBJ2-5; 11 bases line up with TRBD2. Germline-derived CDR1 and CDR2 are LNHNV and YYDKDF (reference sequence). The CDR3 runs 18 residues. V dropped 0 bases and J dropped 3; count of bases not matched to a gene: 9. The CDR3 region is CATSRDRGSGGAKETQYF. DNA for the CDR3: TGTGCCACCAGCAGAGATCGGGGTAGCGGGGGGGCTAAAGAGACCCAGTACTTC.

This clone came up once. The chain links TRBV7-2 to TRBJ2-3; D not resolved. The CDR3 contains 14 residues. Germline-derived CDR1 and CDR2 are SGHTA and FQGNSA. V lost 0 bases, J lost 1 base, and 5 bases lay in between. Written as DNA, the CDR3 is TGTGCCAGCAGCTTAGCCCCGGGCACAGATACGCAGTATTTT. This translates into CASSLAPGTDTQYF.

The V call is TRBV25-1, the J call TRBJ1-2, with 8 nucleotides matching TRBD1. The CDR3 contains 14 residues. V gave up 3 bases and J gave up 8 bases; unmatched junction bases: 8. Germline V lookup: CDR1 MGHDK, CDR2 SYGVNS. This CDR3 is CASSEGQASQGYTF. The CDR3 DNA reads TGTGCCAGCAGTGAGGGACAGGCCAGCCAAGGCTACACCTTC.

A remark on this clone: The junction departs from the called germline gene at one end, perhaps through a read error. The DNA of the CDR3 is TGTGCCAGCTCACCACTGGATGGGGGGAACAGTCAGTACTTC. This gives the protein CASSPLDGGNSQYF. This chain connects TRBV18 to TRBJ2-4; weak D call: TRBD2 (6 bases). The CDR3 spans 14 residues. CDR1 is KGHSH, CDR2 LQKENI, per germline.

This clone was recorded a few times. The chain employs TRBV6-6 and TRBJ1-1; 11 positions match TRBD1. After removal of 4 bases from V and 7 bases from J, the junction contained 11 bases not matched to a gene. Germline V gene lookup returns CDR1 MNHNY and CDR2 SVGAGI (reference sequence). There are 16 residues in the CDR3. CDR3 amino acids: CASSSTPGQGGNEAFF. In DNA, the CDR3 is TGTGCCAGCAGTTCTACCCCGGGACAGGGGGGCAATGAAGCTTTCTTT.

The V and J genes are TRBV4-3 and TRBJ1-3, with 8 nucleotides matching TRBD1. Germline loops: CDR1 LGHNA, CDR2 YSLEER. The length of the CDR3 is 17 residues. Losses at the gene ends were 3 bases for V and 3 bases for J; bases not matched to a gene: 10. CDR3: CASSQANPGGIGNTIYF. The CDR3, as DNA: TGCGCCAGCAGCCAGGCTAACCCAGGGGGCATTGGAAACACCATATATTTT.